The clone carrying this T cell receptor beta chain was observed a handful of times. Its specificity is not known. The V gene end was trimmed by 3 bases and the J gene end by 10 bases; junction bases not matched to a gene: 8. Per the germline V gene, CDR1 is SQVTM and CDR2 is ANQGSEA. CDR3 size: 13 residues. RNA was isolated and reverse transcribed to cDNA, the sequencing template. Clones were sequenced by immunoSEQ multiplex PCR, and TCRdb holds only the in-frame ones, with some missing. The repertoire has around 140,000 clones, 47% of them found once; the top ten carry approximately 7%. This entry is derived from a study of CD8+ T cells in alopecia areata. Study in general: Dosing with tofacitinib proceeded for 6 to 18 months, followed by 6 months off drug.

Study-level findings and limits: Scalp sequencing also captures normal skin's resident alphabeta T cells.

The sequenced sample was CD4+ T cells sorted from blood. The chain has TRBV29-1 and TRBJ2-1; 8 nucleotides align to TRBD2. This sequence originates from a human donor with alopecia areata. Written as DNA, the CDR3 is TGCAGCGTTGATGGACTAGCTTATCAGGAGCAGTTCTTC. Its translation: CSVDGLAYQEQFF.